This TCR beta chain emerged from a study of cytomegalovirus exposure and HLA in healthy donors. The study's findings and limits: Several of the most significant clusters appeared, in a later analysis, to be linked to common viral pathogens. Associated with cytomegalovirus, according to the listing, were some 180 TCR beta chains. A missense DCLRE1C variant was associated with V- and J-gene trimming of TCR beta chains in a later analysis, and an independent cohort replicated the association.

Use of 60 Vbeta and 13 Jbeta primers characterized the PCR. Profiling relied on immunoSEQ multiplex PCR, and the TCRdb table lists in-frame clones only, not all of them. The repertoire has more than 150,000 clones, less than 80% of them found once; the top ten carry around 1.6%. In regard to this clone: The antigen remains undetermined.

Deletions cut 7 bases from V and 2 bases from J, with 9 bases between. The CDR3 consists of 12 residues. Per the germline V gene, CDR1 is SGDLS and CDR2 is YYNGEE. The chain links TRBV9 to TRBJ1-2, with D unclear. The sample was PBMCs. The TCR comes from a man between 18 and 29 years old in good health and CMV-seronegative. In DNA form, the CDR3 reads TGTGCCAGCTTCACCGCGAACTATGGCTACACCTTC. Translation: CASFTANYGYTF.